The 13 T cell receptor beta chains below all came from one sample that was sequenced in a study of cytomegalovirus exposure and HLA in healthy donors. Primers included in the PCR were 60 Vbeta and 13 Jbeta primers. The protocol was immunoSEQ multiplex PCR, while the TCRdb copy is restricted to in-frame clones and leaves out a portion. The sample holds 120,000 to 150,000 clones; 70% are singletons and the top ten take approximately 1.8%. The sample taken for sequencing was PBMCs. These TCRs come from a woman in her 30s in good health and CMV-seronegative.

The chain joins TRBV9 to TRBJ2-3; a weak D match, TRBD1 (6 bases). This CDR3 spans 15 amino acids. Trimming left V 0 bases short and J 0 bases short, with 8 bases between. Germline V gene lookup returns CDR1 SGDLS and CDR2 YYNGEE. CDR3 residues: CASSVGGGSTDTQYF. In DNA, the CDR3 is TGTGCCAGCAGCGTAGGAGGGGGTAGCACAGATACGCAGTATTTT.

The chain uses TRBV4-2 and TRBJ1-6; possibly TRBD1 for D (5 bases). The germline CDR1 and CDR2 sequences are LGHNA and YNFKEQ. The CDR3 loop spans 17 amino acids. V was cut by 0 bases and J by 10 bases, with 19 bases left in between. The DNA for the CDR3 is TGTGCCAGCAGCCAAGATCCTTCGGGGGAAATTGTCTCACCCCTCCACTTT. Its protein is CASSQDPSGEIVSPLHF.

This sequence joins TRBV28 and TRBJ2-1, with 11 bases fitting TRBD2. Germline V lookup: CDR1 MDHEN, CDR2 SYDVKM. J lost 4 bases, V lost 2 bases, and 10 bases had no gene match. This CDR3 has 18 amino acids. CDR3 in amino acids: CASSLRVLVAGGYNEQFF. The CDR3 DNA follows: TGTGCCAGCAGTTTAAGGGTGTTGGTAGCGGGAGGGTACAATGAGCAGTTCTTC.

V is TRBV5-1 and J is TRBJ2-1, with a tentative D call TRBD2 (6 bases). From germline, CDR1 is SGHRS and CDR2 YFSETQ. Trimming shortened V by 0 bases and J by 7 bases, and 14 bases separated the two germline ends. The CDR3 sequence is 15 residues long. This chain's CDR3 is CASSLDGGAKNEQFF. In DNA form, the CDR3 reads TGCGCCAGCAGCTTGGACGGGGGAGCGAAGAATGAGCAGTTCTTC. Together with reference TRBV5-1 and TRBJ2-1, the CDR3 gives the full variable domain: KAGVTQTPRYLIKTRGQQVTLSCSPISGHRSVSWYQQTPGQGLQFLFEYFSETQRNKGNFPGRFSGRQFSNSRSEMNVSTLELGDSALYLCASSLDGGAKNEQFFGPGTRLTVL.

The chain uses TRBV5-1 and TRBJ2-1, with a possible D match to TRBD2 (6 bases). Trimming took 1 base from V and 6 from J, leaving 11 bases between them. CDR3 length: 14 amino acids. Germline loops: CDR1 SGHRS, CDR2 YFSETQ. The CDR3 bases are TGCGCCAGCAGCTTGCAGGGACTGGGCAATGAGCAGTTCTTC. It codes for CASSLQGLGNEQFF.

A single count supports this clone. The chain carries TRBV2 and TRBJ2-3; 13 bases agree with TRBD2. This CDR3 has 15 amino acids. Germline CDR1 SNHLY, CDR2 FYNNEI. Trimming removed 6 bases from V and 4 bases from J; junction bases left unmatched: 4. The CDR3 DNA reads TGTGCCAGCAGGAGGACTAGCGGGAGCGCAGATACGCAGTATTTT. Its protein is CASRRTSGSADTQYF.

The CDR3 here is CASSPRGLAETQYF. CDR3 nucleotide sequence: TGTGCCAGCAGCCCGAGGGGACTAGCGGAGACCCAGTACTTC. The chain is built from TRBV5-4 and TRBJ2-5; 10 bases match TRBD2. The CDR3 totals 14 residues. Trimming removed 4 bases from V and 5 bases from J; junction bases left unmatched: 5. CDR1 and CDR2 (germline): SGHNT, YYREEE (reference sequence).

This clone appeared a few times. The chain uses TRBV18 and TRBJ2-2, with a tentative D call TRBD2 (7 bases). The CDR3 covers 16 residues. The germline V gene encodes CDR1 KGHSH and CDR2 LQKENI. Trimming left V 0 bases short and J 3 bases short, with 11 bases between. The CDR3 nucleotides are TGTGCCAGCTCACCACCCGCGGGGGCGGACACCGGGGAGCTGTTTTTT. Translated: CASSPPAGADTGELFF.

This chain uses TRBV5-4 with TRBJ1-2, with D possibly being TRBD1 (6 bases). In germline, CDR1 is SGHNT, CDR2 YYREEE (reference sequence). V was clipped by 4 bases and J by 4 bases, with 23 bases between them. CDR3 length: 17 amino acids. The CDR3 coding sequence is TGTGCCAGCAGCCAGGGTTCGGTGGGCAGGGGATCCTATGGCTACACCTTC. Translation gives CASSQGSVGRGSYGYTF.

The J gene is TRBJ2-7, the V gene TRBV14, with TRBD2 matching 9 bases. The J segment lost 2 bases and the V segment lost 4 bases, leaving 6 bases of the junction unmatched. Germline V gene sequence: CDR1 SGHDN, CDR2 FVKESK. CDR3 length: 15 residues. CDR3 DNA sequence: TGTGCCAGCAGCCGCCAGCGGGGGGCCACCTACGAGCAGTACTTC. As protein: CASSRQRGATYEQYF.

The chain couples TRBV9 to TRBJ2-3; 11 nucleotides agree with TRBD2. CDR1 is SGDLS and CDR2 is YYNGEE in the germline V gene. The V segment lost 0 bases and the J segment 4 bases; nucleotides outside the gene matches: 10. The CDR3 sequence is 18 residues long. The CDR3 sequence is CASSVDASGRSNPDTQYF. The CDR3 DNA is TGTGCCAGCAGCGTAGATGCTAGCGGGAGGAGTAATCCAGATACGCAGTATTTT.

The CDR3 region has the DNA TGTGCCAGCAGTTATGGGACGGGGGGAGACGGGGAGCTGTTTTTT. Translation: CASSYGTGGDGELFF. The chain carries TRBV6-5 and TRBJ2-2, with TRBD2 identical over 7 bases. This CDR3 region has 15 residues. The ends lost 3 bases at V and 7 bases at J; junction bases unmatched: 8. Per germline, CDR1 MNHEY and CDR2 SVGAGI.

V gene TRBV7-3 combines with J gene TRBJ2-5, with 10 positions matching TRBD1. This CDR3 is built from 13 residues. The V gene end was trimmed by 8 bases and the J gene end by 3 bases; junction bases not matched to a gene: 3. Germline V gene data show CDR1 as SGHTA and CDR2 as FQGTGA. CDR3 region: CASGTGAEETQYF. The CDR3 region has the DNA TGTGCCAGCGGGACAGGGGCGGAAGAGACCCAGTACTTC.